A selection of T cell receptor beta chains follows, all from one sample in a study of OX40 agonist ivuxolimab in advanced cancers. TCRdb's table, derived via immunoSEQ multiplex PCR, lists solely in-frame clones and lacks some. The table has approximately 60,000 clones, around 90% seen once; the top ten hold roughly 11%. The sequencing here drew on CD4+ or CD8+ T cells sorted from blood, taken in a trial of the OX40 agonist ivuxolimab. These TCRs come from an adult with an advanced solid tumor such as melanoma, head and neck, liver or kidney cancer. The CDR3 runs from the conserved cysteine through the conserved F or W. Each record gives: D gene, V gene, clone size, J gene, CDR3 protein, CDR3 DNA. A D gene is named only where the DNA matches it firmly. Clone size, where shown, is once, few, many, or a class for clones that have expanded.

d_call: NA; v_call: TRBV6-1; clone_size: NA; j_call: TRBJ1-3; cdr3_aa: CASSEQPSSGNTIYF; cdr3_nt: TGTGCCAGCAGTGAACAACCGTCGTCTGGAAACACCATATATTTT
d_call: NA; v_call: TRBV7-9; clone_size: NA; j_call: TRBJ2-1; cdr3_aa: CASSSSGGPYNEQFF; cdr3_nt: TGTGCCAGCAGCTCAAGCGGCGGACCCTACAATGAGCAGTTCTTC
d_call: TRBD2; v_call: TRBV28; clone_size: NA; j_call: TRBJ2-1; cdr3_aa: CASSPLTGGYNEQFF; cdr3_nt: TGTGCCAGCAGTCCCCTAACGGGGGGATACAATGAGCAGTTCTTC
d_call: NA; v_call: TRBV27; clone_size: NA; j_call: TRBJ1-1; cdr3_aa: CASSFVGSPTEAFF; cdr3_nt: TGTGCCAGCAGTTTCGTCGGGAGTCCCACTGAAGCTTTCTTT
d_call: NA; v_call: TRBV7-9; clone_size: NA; j_call: TRBJ1-1; cdr3_aa: CASSSQGPPEAFF; cdr3_nt: TGTGCCAGCAGCTCACAGGGCCCCCCTGAAGCTTTCTTT
d_call: NA; v_call: TRBV19; clone_size: NA; j_call: TRBJ1-1; cdr3_aa: CASSLPAVGPEAFF; cdr3_nt: TGTGCCAGTAGTCTCCCCGCGGTTGGGCCCGAAGCTTTCTTT
d_call: NA; v_call: TRBV7-3; clone_size: NA; j_call: TRBJ2-1; cdr3_aa: CASSPHMWKSYNEQFF; cdr3_nt: TGTGCCAGCAGCCCCCACATGTGGAAGTCCTACAATGAGCAGTTCTTC
d_call: NA; v_call: TRBV5-4; clone_size: NA; j_call: TRBJ2-2; cdr3_aa: CASSFLGATNTGELFF; cdr3_nt: TGTGCCAGCAGCTTCCTCGGGGCGACGAACACCGGGGAGCTGTTTTTT
d_call: TRBD1; v_call: TRBV29-1; clone_size: once; j_call: TRBJ2-7; cdr3_aa: CSVGTGGYEQYF; cdr3_nt: TGCAGCGTTGGGACAGGGGGCTACGAGCAGTACTTC
d_call: NA; v_call: TRBV5-4; clone_size: NA; j_call: TRBJ2-5; cdr3_aa: CASSFGPKGTQYF; cdr3_nt: TGTGCCAGCAGCTTCGGGCCGAAAGGGACCCAGTACTTC
d_call: TRBD2; v_call: TRBV18; clone_size: NA; j_call: TRBJ2-3; cdr3_aa: CASSPQRGGLPDTQYF; cdr3_nt: TGTGCCAGCTCACCCCAGCGGGGGGGCCTCCCAGATACGCAGTATTTT
d_call: TRBD1; v_call: TRBV5-1; clone_size: NA; j_call: TRBJ2-5; cdr3_aa: CASSLGGQGGETQYF; cdr3_nt: TGCGCCAGCAGCTTGGGCGGACAGGGTGGGGAGACCCAGTACTTC
d_call: NA; v_call: TRBV6-6; clone_size: medium-sized; j_call: TRBJ2-3; cdr3_aa: CACLRADTQYF; cdr3_nt: TGTGCCTGCCTCAGGGCAGATACGCAGTATTTT
d_call: TRBD1; v_call: TRBV7-3; clone_size: NA; j_call: TRBJ1-1; cdr3_aa: CASSLWDRGDTEAFF; cdr3_nt: TGTGCCAGCAGCTTATGGGACAGGGGCGACACTGAAGCTTTCTTT
d_call: TRBD1; v_call: TRBV27; clone_size: NA; j_call: TRBJ1-2; cdr3_aa: CASSLGIDRGLRGYTF; cdr3_nt: TGTGCCAGCAGTTTAGGTATCGACAGGGGGTTGAGAGGCTACACCTTC
d_call: NA; v_call: TRBV27; clone_size: many; j_call: TRBJ2-2; cdr3_aa: CASSKTGELFF; cdr3_nt: TGTGCCAGCAGTAAGACCGGGGAGCTGTTTTTT
d_call: TRBD2; v_call: TRBV13; clone_size: NA; j_call: TRBJ2-5; cdr3_aa: CASSLPGLAGETQYF; cdr3_nt: TGTGCCAGCAGCTTACCGGGACTAGCCGGGGAGACCCAGTACTTC
d_call: NA; v_call: TRBV6-6; clone_size: NA; j_call: TRBJ1-1; cdr3_aa: CASSYSKAANTEAFF; cdr3_nt: TGTGCCAGCAGTTACTCGAAGGCAGCGAACACTGAAGCTTTCTTT
d_call: TRBD1; v_call: TRBV7-9; clone_size: NA; j_call: TRBJ1-5; cdr3_aa: CASSLGQGDQPQHF; cdr3_nt: TGTGCCAGCAGCTTAGGGCAGGGGGATCAGCCCCAGCATTTT
d_call: NA; v_call: TRBV10-2; clone_size: NA; j_call: TRBJ1-6; cdr3_aa: CASSEYADYNSPLHF; cdr3_nt: TGCGCCAGCAGTGAGTACGCGGACTATAATTCACCCCTCCACTTT
d_call: TRBD1; v_call: TRBV6-6; clone_size: NA; j_call: TRBJ2-5; cdr3_aa: CASSTTGWETQYF; cdr3_nt: TGTGCCAGCAGTACGACAGGGTGGGAGACCCAGTACTTC
d_call: NA; v_call: TRBV13; clone_size: NA; j_call: TRBJ2-5; cdr3_aa: CASSRKGRGYQETQYF; cdr3_nt: TGTGCCAGCAGTCGTAAGGGGCGCGGGTACCAAGAGACCCAGTACTTC
d_call: NA; v_call: TRBV19; clone_size: NA; j_call: TRBJ2-3; cdr3_aa: CASSIQGLADTQYF; cdr3_nt: TGTGCCAGTAGTATACAGGGACTTGCAGATACGCAGTATTTT
d_call: NA; v_call: TRBV11-2; clone_size: few; j_call: TRBJ2-1; cdr3_aa: CASSLGGQLYNEQFF; cdr3_nt: TGTGCCAGCAGCTTAGGCGGTCAGCTTTACAATGAGCAGTTCTTC
d_call: NA; v_call: TRBV5-6; clone_size: NA; j_call: TRBJ2-3; cdr3_aa: CASSLEGGGGDTQYF; cdr3_nt: TGTGCCAGCAGCTTGGAGGGGGGAGGCGGGGATACGCAGTATTTT
d_call: NA; v_call: TRBV13; clone_size: once; j_call: TRBJ1-2; cdr3_aa: CASSLAVDSGYTF; cdr3_nt: TGTGCCAGCAGCCTAGCCGTGGACAGCGGCTACACCTTC
d_call: NA; v_call: TRBV5-1; clone_size: NA; j_call: TRBJ2-3; cdr3_aa: CASSSGQGGWPGGTDTQYF; cdr3_nt: TGCGCCAGCAGCTCAGGACAAGGAGGGTGGCCGGGTGGCACAGATACGCAGTATTTT
d_call: NA; v_call: TRBV27; clone_size: NA; j_call: TRBJ2-7; cdr3_aa: CASRPQGFEQYF; cdr3_nt: TGTGCCAGCAGACCCCAGGGGTTCGAGCAGTACTTC
d_call: NA; v_call: TRBV7-2; clone_size: NA; j_call: TRBJ2-2; cdr3_aa: CASSLPGATGELFF; cdr3_nt: TGTGCCAGCAGCTTACCCGGCGCCACCGGGGAGCTGTTTTTT
d_call: NA; v_call: TRBV27; clone_size: NA; j_call: TRBJ2-7; cdr3_aa: CASSLSGLGAYEQYF; cdr3_nt: TGTGCCAGCAGTTTATCGGGGTTGGGGGCCTACGAGCAGTACTTC
d_call: NA; v_call: TRBV7-9; clone_size: NA; j_call: TRBJ1-1; cdr3_aa: CASSYDMNTEAFF; cdr3_nt: TGTGCCAGCAGTTACGACATGAACACTGAAGCTTTCTTT
d_call: TRBD1; v_call: TRBV7-9; clone_size: NA; j_call: TRBJ2-2; cdr3_aa: CASSSTGGDTGELFF; cdr3_nt: TGTGCCAGCAGCTCGACAGGGGGCGACACCGGGGAGCTGTTTTTT
d_call: NA; v_call: TRBV13; clone_size: NA; j_call: TRBJ2-5; cdr3_aa: CASSSQGQETQYF; cdr3_nt: TGTGCCAGCAGCTCCCAGGGACAAGAGACCCAGTACTTC
d_call: NA; v_call: TRBV28; clone_size: NA; j_call: TRBJ1-1; cdr3_aa: CASSWGSEAFF; cdr3_nt: TGTGCCAGCAGCTGGGGATCTGAAGCTTTCTTT
d_call: TRBD1; v_call: TRBV4-1; clone_size: NA; j_call: TRBJ1-1; cdr3_aa: CASSRRQGVNTEAFF; cdr3_nt: TGCGCCAGCAGTCGAAGACAGGGCGTGAACACTGAAGCTTTCTTT
d_call: TRBD2; v_call: TRBV5-1; clone_size: NA; j_call: TRBJ2-3; cdr3_aa: CASSLRAQGLAGGGSTDTQYF; cdr3_nt: TGCGCCAGCAGCTTAAGGGCTCAAGGACTAGCGGGAGGAGGAAGCACAGATACGCAGTATTTT
d_call: NA; v_call: TRBV15; clone_size: once; j_call: TRBJ1-1; cdr3_aa: CATSRGTQGLNTEAFF; cdr3_nt: TGTGCCACCAGCAGAGGGACTCAGGGTTTGAACACTGAAGCTTTCTTT
d_call: TRBD2; v_call: TRBV4-1; clone_size: NA; j_call: TRBJ2-1; cdr3_aa: CASSHGPLGGVTGNEQFF; cdr3_nt: TGCGCCAGCAGCCACGGCCCTTTGGGGGGGGTGACGGGGAATGAGCAGTTCTTC
d_call: NA; v_call: TRBV5-1; clone_size: once; j_call: TRBJ2-2; cdr3_aa: CASSQVGVSGELFF; cdr3_nt: TGCGCCAGCAGCCAAGTCGGGGTCTCCGGGGAGCTGTTTTTT
d_call: NA; v_call: TRBV7-9; clone_size: NA; j_call: TRBJ2-2; cdr3_aa: CASPTEGARTGELFF; cdr3_nt: TGTGCCAGCCCCACGGAGGGGGCGCGGACCGGGGAGCTGTTTTTT
d_call: NA; v_call: TRBV4-3; clone_size: NA; j_call: TRBJ2-1; cdr3_aa: CASSQDLVLGEQFF; cdr3_nt: TGCGCCAGCAGCCAAGATCTAGTTTTGGGTGAGCAGTTCTTC
d_call: NA; v_call: TRBV5-6; clone_size: NA; j_call: TRBJ2-7; cdr3_aa: CASSLEGGPYEQYF; cdr3_nt: TGTGCCAGCAGCTTGGAGGGGGGGCCCTACGAGCAGTACTTC
d_call: NA; v_call: TRBV6-5; clone_size: NA; j_call: TRBJ2-7; cdr3_aa: CASSYSFGGSYEQYF; cdr3_nt: TGTGCCAGCAGTTACTCGTTTGGGGGGTCCTACGAGCAGTACTTC
d_call: NA; v_call: TRBV9; clone_size: NA; j_call: TRBJ2-3; cdr3_aa: CASSVEYGVTDTQYF; cdr3_nt: TGTGCCAGCAGCGTAGAATATGGGGTCACAGATACGCAGTATTTT
d_call: NA; v_call: TRBV5-6; clone_size: NA; j_call: TRBJ1-1; cdr3_aa: CASSPEAWANTEAFF; cdr3_nt: TGTGCCAGCAGCCCGGAAGCGTGGGCAAACACTGAAGCTTTCTTT
d_call: TRBD2; v_call: TRBV19; clone_size: few; j_call: TRBJ2-3; cdr3_aa: CASSTGLAGSTDTQYF; cdr3_nt: TGTGCCAGTAGTACCGGACTAGCGGGAAGCACAGATACGCAGTATTTT
d_call: NA; v_call: TRBV27; clone_size: NA; j_call: TRBJ2-1; cdr3_aa: CASSLGASSYNEQFF; cdr3_nt: TGTGCCAGCAGTTTAGGGGCTAGCTCCTACAATGAGCAGTTCTTC
d_call: TRBD1; v_call: TRBV9; clone_size: once; j_call: TRBJ2-2; cdr3_aa: CASSAPGQGVTGELFF; cdr3_nt: TGTGCCAGCAGCGCGCCGGGACAGGGGGTAACCGGGGAGCTGTTTTTT
d_call: TRBD1; v_call: TRBV5-1; clone_size: NA; j_call: TRBJ1-5; cdr3_aa: CASSPSDRDSNQPQHF; cdr3_nt: TGCGCCAGCAGCCCCTCCGACAGGGATAGCAATCAGCCCCAGCATTTT
d_call: TRBD1; v_call: TRBV15; clone_size: NA; j_call: TRBJ1-2; cdr3_aa: CATSRDRGPDGYTF; cdr3_nt: TGTGCCACCAGCAGAGACAGGGGGCCGGATGGCTACACCTTC